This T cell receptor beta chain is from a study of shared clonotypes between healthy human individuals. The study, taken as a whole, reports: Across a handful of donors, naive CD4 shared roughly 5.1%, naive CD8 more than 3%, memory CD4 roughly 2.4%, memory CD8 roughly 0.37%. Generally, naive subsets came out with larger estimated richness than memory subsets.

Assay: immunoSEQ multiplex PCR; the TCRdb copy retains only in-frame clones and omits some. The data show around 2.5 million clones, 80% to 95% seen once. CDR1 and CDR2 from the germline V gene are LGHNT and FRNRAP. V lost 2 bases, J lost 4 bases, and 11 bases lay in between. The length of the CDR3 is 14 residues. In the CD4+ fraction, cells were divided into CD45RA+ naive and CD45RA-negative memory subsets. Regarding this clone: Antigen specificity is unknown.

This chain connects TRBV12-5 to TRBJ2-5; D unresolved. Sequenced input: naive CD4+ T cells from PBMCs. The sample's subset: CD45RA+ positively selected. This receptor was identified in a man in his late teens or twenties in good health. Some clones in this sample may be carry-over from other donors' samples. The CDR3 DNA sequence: TGTGCTAGTGGTTTGCCTGGGGTAGGAGAGACCCAGTACTTC. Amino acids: CASGLPGVGETQYF.